The source of this TCR beta chain is a study of T cell responses to AZD1222 COVID-19 vaccine. Study observations and caveats: Repertoire samples came only from after the peak T cell response.

In regard to this clone: Its antigen is not known.

V dropped 3 bases and J dropped 3 bases, with 15 bases sitting between them. The CDR3 is 15 amino acids. The germline V gene encodes CDR1 MNHNS and CDR2 SASEGT. Profiling relied on immunoSEQ multiplex PCR, and the TCRdb table lists in-frame clones only, not all of them. The sample consists of approximately 170,000 clones, over 75% of them appearing once. The J gene is TRBJ2-7, the V gene TRBV6-1; D remains unclear. This specimen consisted of peripheral blood, obtained on day 0 of AZD1222 vaccination. The source of this sequence is an adult in good health. The CDR3, as DNA: TGTGCCAGCAGTGACACGTCAAGGATAATCTACGAGCAGTACGTC. Translating it yields CASSDTSRIIYEQYV.